This T cell receptor beta chain was sequenced in a study of shared clonotypes between healthy human individuals (dated by TCRdb to 2019 to 2021). General notes on the study: The cohort comprised two women and a few men aged 18 to 49 years. For each donor, three plates each were used for CD4 naive and CD4 memory, two plates were used for CD8 naive, and one plate was used for CD8 memory. To estimate repertoire size and how much clonotype sharing occurs between individuals, the study deeply sequenced the blood TCR repertoires of roughly 5 healthy adults. To increase sequencing depth and limit assay-specific biases, different laboratories used diverse techniques to prepare libraries and sequence TCR repertoires. Each donor's leukapheresis produced roughly between roughly 0.9 and 8.9 billion PBMCs.

From its cysteine to its phenylalanine, the CDR3 spans 14 amino acids. Only CDR3 DNA remains: 42 bases, in frame from the first base. CDR1 and CDR2 are drawn from the germline V gene (reference sequence): LNHDA, SQIVND. V sheds 3 bases and J sheds 0 bases, leaving 7 bases between their ends. The donors were healthy, HIV-negative adults with no recently reported acute infections or vaccinations. Every donor was a Caucasian adult living in Nashville, Tennessee, USA. CD4+ T cells were enriched by magnetic negative selection, after which naive cells were positively selected on CD45RA and the negative fraction was taken as the memory subset. Blood was collected by leukapheresis, and PBMCs were isolated by Ficoll-Histopaque density gradient centrifugation and then cryopreserved in liquid nitrogen vapor phase. Purity and quantity of every magnetically sorted T cell population were checked by analytical flow cytometry. Genomic DNA was isolated from each sorted fraction and quantified by UV absorbance on a Nanodrop 2000c.

Broader findings and caveats from the paper: Pairwise subsampling indicated that sequencing depth was expected to affect the degree of clonotype sharing among donors. Because the study included a small number of donors, the genetic and exposure-history diversity represented was limited. Larger estimated clonotype richness was generally found for naive subsets than for memory subsets. Even with the large sequencing depth, rarefaction of the sorted-subset datasets indicated that sequencing was incomplete. When a handful of donors were compared, the shared fraction of clonotypes was around 4.6% for naive CD4, 3.5% to 4% for naive CD8, about 2.4% for memory CD4, and 0.35% to 0.5% for memory CD8. Sampling was limited to blood, and TCR repertoires in tissue likely differ from TCR repertoires in blood. Higher generation probabilities were observed for clonotypes shared by all four sorted-subset donors than for non-shared clonotypes.

As concerns this clone: This receptor's antigen is unknown. No much larger clone exists at a distance of one base, and base qualities are not known.

TCR CDR3 regions were amplified from genomic DNA by multiplex PCR using the deep immunoSEQ assay. Genomic DNA extracted from each cell subset was distributed evenly over all wells of several immunoSEQ 96-well plates, and each plate served as one replicate. For sorted subsets, roughly 200 ng genomic DNA, equal to some 30,000 T cell genomes, was loaded into each replicate PCR. Purified libraries were quantified with a Qubit 3.0 fluorometer, sized on a Bioanalyzer 2100, and re-quantified with the KAPA Library Quantification kit. A separate single-read 150-cycle Illumina NextSeq 550 flow cell was used to sequence each immunoSEQ 96-well plate. Concerning the study's data processing: The immunoSEQ output contained only junctional sequences without quality scores, so filtering could not match that applied to full-length reads. To assign V/J genes and CDR3, sequences were annotated using PyIR, a Python wrapper for IgBLAST v1.9, with IMGT germline references. Reads were removed for weak V/J assignments (E-value above 1e-6), missing CDR3, stop codons, out-of-frame junctions, or ambiguous translated residues. A V3J clonotype was defined by an identical inferred V gene, J gene, and CDR3 amino acid sequence. The percentage overlap between two repertoires was calculated by dividing the number of shared unique clonotypes by the size of the smaller repertoire. Richness of each repertoire was evaluated using RTK rarefaction, the Chao1 estimator, and Recon v2.1 estimates of unobserved clonotypes. For all TCRbeta clonotypes obtained by the gDNA method from a handful of donors, generation probabilities were computed with OLGA. TCRdb mirrors the immuneACCESS table, restricted to in-frame sequences. Some clones are absent from its copies; in checked studies, under half trace to an unresolved V gene, and the reason for the others is unknown. Clone size and V and J calls were adopted from that table, with D and trimming inferred from the DNA. The sample contains over a million clones, approximately 98.5% of them found a single time. Jointly, the top ten make up approximately 0.38% of the sample.

The sequence is built from TRBV19 and TRBJ2-3, with the D gene uncertain. Sequencing was done on a sample of naive CD4+ T cells sorted from blood. This specimen's cell subset or site label, interpreted: CD45RA+ positively selected. This TCR came from a man aged 25 to 45 in good health. The DNA sequence follows: TGTGCCAGTAGTATCCAGCAGAGCACAGATACGCAGTATTTT. The translation is CASSIQQSTDTQYF.